This TCR beta chain appears in the sequencing data of a study of cytomegalovirus exposure and HLA in healthy donors (TCRdb year 2017). Background on the whole study: The roughly 670 repertoires of the first cohort and the 120 validation repertoires were produced on the same platform, according to a later analysis. Besides the first cohort of 666 subjects, a separate validation cohort made up of 120 different subjects was used. High-throughput TCR immunosequencing, statistical association of individual TCRs with disease status, and machine learning were combined to predict cytomegalovirus infection status. The study was designed to test whether signatures of past pathogen exposure could be identified by cataloging public T cell receptors.

Library preparation used the immunoSEQ multiplex PCR assay. As for the original processing: A statistical classification framework was developed to diagnose cytomegalovirus status using the catalog of TCR beta chain sequences. Not all clones reach the TCRdb copy of this immuneACCESS table, which keeps in-frame sequences only. Checked studies attribute under half of the gap to unresolved V genes and leave the rest unexplained. V and J calls and clone size are as listed in that table; D and trimming were resolved from the DNA. The sample yields about 180,000 clones; more than 75% were counted once. The top ten hold approximately 2.6% of the sample. Broader findings and caveats from the paper: Most TCR sequences were observed very rarely across donors, whereas some public TCRs were present in many individuals. The classifier was reported to diagnose cytomegalovirus status with high specificity and sensitivity in both the original and validation cohorts. A total of roughly 160 TCR beta chains were listed by the study as associated with cytomegalovirus. Of the cluster scores, roughly 93% were above 0 in a later analysis, which found that TCRs clustered in the first cohort also tended to co-occur in the 95 to 150 validation repertoires. It was suggested by the authors that the approach could potentially be generalized to other disease states and immunological phenotypes. All 130 or so repertoires were used to score co-occurrence in the validation cohort in a later analysis, because that analysis had no HLA typing for the cohort. In vitro tests confirmed that a few of the cytomegalovirus-associated TCR beta chains recognize cytomegalovirus antigens.

V loses 8 bases at its end and J loses 8 bases; junction bases beyond the gene matches: 11. The CDR1 and CDR2 encoded by the germline V gene (reference sequence) are LNHDA and SQIVND. The CDR3 measures 15 amino acids from cysteine to phenylalanine. Only the CDR3 DNA stays, 45 bases, in frame from base 1. The donors were included in the validation cohort of roughly 120 subjects, a group kept apart from the approximately 690-subject first cohort. A word on this clone: Its antigen remains undetermined. No base qualities exist here, and no much larger clone lies one base off it.

The specimen sequenced was PBMCs. The sequence links TRBV19 to TRBJ2-1, and TRBD2 matches 11 of the central bases. The clonotype comes from a man between 18 and 29 years old in good health and CMV-seropositive. The bases read TGTGCCAGTGCCTCACTAGCGGGGGCGTCGGATGAGCAGTTCTTC. This encodes CASASLAGASDEQFF.